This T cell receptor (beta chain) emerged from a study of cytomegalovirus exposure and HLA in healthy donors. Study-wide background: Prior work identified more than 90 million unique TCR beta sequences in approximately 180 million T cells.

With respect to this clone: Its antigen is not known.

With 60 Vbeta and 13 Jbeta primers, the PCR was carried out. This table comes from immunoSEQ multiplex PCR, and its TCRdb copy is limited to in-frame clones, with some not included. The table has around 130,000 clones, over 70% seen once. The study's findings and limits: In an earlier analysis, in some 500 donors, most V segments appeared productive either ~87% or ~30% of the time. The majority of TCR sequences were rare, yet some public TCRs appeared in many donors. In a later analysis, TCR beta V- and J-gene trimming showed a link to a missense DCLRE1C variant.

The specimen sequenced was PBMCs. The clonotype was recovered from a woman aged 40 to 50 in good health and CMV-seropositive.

The CDR3 is CASTAYRTYEQYF. CDR3 nucleotides: TGTGCCAGCACTGCATACAGGACCTACGAGCAGTACTTC. The chain joins TRBV6-1 to TRBJ2-7, with D possibly matching TRBD1 (5 bases). This CDR3 has 13 residues. Germline CDR1 MNHNS, CDR2 SASEGT. The V end was cut by 7 bases, the J end by 2 bases, with 12 bases between.